The rows below give T cell receptor beta chains drawn from one sample of a study of regulatory T cells in long-lasting Graves disease. Each CDR3 protein gets one entry after TCRdb re-called the multiplex PCR reads with MiXCR. The repertoire has 360,000 or so distinct CDR3 sequences, approximately 25% of them found once; the top ten carry 25% to 30%. The sequenced sample was peripheral blood mononuclear cells (PBMCs), obtained when the disease was refractory, from a patient treated with antithyroid drugs. These receptors all come from a woman aged 35 to 49 with Graves disease. Each CDR3 is given with its conserved first and last residue. D genes are given only for firm matches. Size tells how often a clone was seen (once, few, many) or the class of an expanded clone, and some rows leave it out.

V gene	D gene	J gene	clone size	CDR3 DNA	CDR3 protein
TRBV9	.	TRBJ2-5	.	TGTGCCAGCAGTACTAATAGGGAGACCCAGTACTTC	CASSTNRETQYF
TRBV15	.	TRBJ2-5	.	TGTGCCACCAGCCCGGGAGTCACGGGGGAGACCCAGTACTTC	CATSPGVTGETQYF
TRBV28	.	TRBJ1-5	many	TGTGCCAGCAGTTGGAGGGGGGGCGGCAATCAGCCCCAGCATTTT	CASSWRGGGNQPQHF
TRBV20-1	TRBD1	TRBJ2-5	many	TGCAGTGCTGACGGGACAGGAGATACCTCCGGGGAGACCCAGTACTTC	CSADGTGDTSGETQYF
TRBV2	.	TRBJ2-1	.	TGTGCCAGCAGTGAAAAGCGCTTGATCTCCTACAATGAGCAGTTCTTC	CASSEKRLISYNEQFF
TRBV11-2	.	TRBJ1-4	few	TGTGCCAGCAGCCCCCTCTCGGGGGAAAAACTGTTTTTT	CASSPLSGEKLFF
TRBV28	TRBD2	TRBJ2-5	.	TGTGCCAGCAGTCTCCAGTTAGCGGGAGTAGAGACCCAGTACTTC	CASSLQLAGVETQYF
TRBV12-3/TRBV12-4	TRBD2	TRBJ2-7	many	TGTGCCAGCAGTCCCGGGACTAGCTCAGCCTACGAGCAGTACTTC	CASSPGTSSAYEQYF
TRBV3-1	TRBD2	TRBJ2-7	.	TGTGCCAGCAGCGACGGCGGGAGGTACGAGCAGTACTTC	CASSDGGRYEQYF
TRBV6-5	.	TRBJ1-1	many	TGTGCCAGCAGTTACGCAGGGAACACTGAAGCTTTCTTT	CASSYAGNTEAFF
TRBV20-1	TRBD1	TRBJ2-5	many	TGCAGTGCTATCGCCCCGACAGGGGTAAAGCAAGAGACCCAGTACTTC	CSAIAPTGVKQETQYF
TRBV12-3/TRBV12-4	.	TRBJ2-2	many	TGTGCCAGCAGAAAGGCGGGGTGGGGCACCGGGGAGCTGTTTTTT	CASRKAGWGTGELFF
TRBV20-1	.	TRBJ1-6	.	TGCAGTGCCTTGGGAGGGCGCGGTAATTCACCCCTCCACTTT	CSALGGRGNSPLHF
TRBV28	.	TRBJ1-5	many	TGTGCCAGCAGTAATATTGGTGGGGACGGTAATCAGCCCCAGCATTTT	CASSNIGGDGNQPQHF
TRBV11-1	.	TRBJ2-7	many	TGTGCCAGCAGCTTACGCCGGTACTCCTACGAGCAGTACTTC	CASSLRRYSYEQYF
TRBV25-1	.	TRBJ1-5	many	TGTGCCAGCAGTGAATCTTATATCAACCAGCCCCAGCATTTT	CASSESYINQPQHF
TRBV28	.	TRBJ2-7	many	TGTGCCAGCAGTTTACTCAACTACGAGCAGTACTTC	CASSLLNYEQYF
TRBV12-3/TRBV12-4	.	TRBJ1-1	many	TGTGCCAGCGGGCCTTATAACACTGAAGCTTTCTTT	CASGPYNTEAFF
TRBV6-1	TRBD2	TRBJ2-7	many	TGTGCCAGCAGTGAAGCCACCGGGAGGGGCTACGAGCAGTACTTC	CASSEATGRGYEQYF
TRBV5-1	.	TRBJ1-1	.	TGCGCCAGCAGCCCTTTTCAGGGGTCCACTGAAGCTTTCTTT	CASSPFQGSTEAFF
TRBV12-3/TRBV12-4	.	TRBJ2-2	many	TGTGCCAGCAGCCCCGGCCACACCGGGGAGCTGTTTTTT	CASSPGHTGELFF
TRBV6-1	.	TRBJ1-1	few	TGTGCCAGCAGCTGGACAGACTCGAACACTGAAGCTTTCTTT	CASSWTDSNTEAFF